At least ten counts were recorded for the clone carrying this T cell receptor (beta chain). The antigen remains undetermined. The entry originates in a study of CD8+CD57+ T cells in acquired aplastic anemia. General study findings and limits: CD8+ Simpson's diversity in patients was not significantly different from that in controls.

CDR3 and TCR beta VDJ profiling relied on genomic DNA as the template. MiXCR, run by TCRdb on the reads, gives a single entry per CDR3 protein. The sample lists about 180,000 distinct CDR3 sequences; 48% were seen once. The authors sequenced patients whose flow cytometry had shown CD8+CD57+ cell expansion. Each of the patients presented with severe acquired aplastic anemia. Trimming stripped 3 bases from V and 6 bases from J, with 17 bases between. The CDR3 runs 16 residues. The germline gives CDR1 SGHAT, CDR2 FQDESV (reference sequence). The chain couples TRBV11-1 to TRBJ2-2, with TRBD2 as a possible D gene (6 bases). This receptor was taken from a human donor with aplastic anemia. What was sequenced was sorted CD4+, CD8+, or CD8+CD57+ T cells (not recorded which) from PBMCs. CDR3 nucleotide sequence: TGTGCCAGCAGCTTGGGACTCGGGAAGCTCGCCGGGGAGCTGTTTTTT. Residues: CASSLGLGKLAGELFF.